Following are 4 T cell receptor beta chains from one sample sequenced in a study of OX40 agonist ivuxolimab in advanced cancers. Sequenced by immunoSEQ multiplex PCR; TCRdb stores in-frame clones only, minus some. The table records 100,000 or so clones, 90% of them present only once. Sample: CD4+ or CD8+ T cells sorted from blood, taken in a trial of the OX40 agonist ivuxolimab. These receptors originate from an adult with an advanced solid tumor such as melanoma, head and neck, liver or kidney cancer.

This clone has just one count. The gene calls are TRBV6-6 and TRBJ1-1, with D hard to call. From germline, CDR1 is MNHNY and CDR2 SVGAGI (reference sequence). This CDR3 is 13 amino acids long. With 0 bases removed from V and 4 bases from J, the gap between germline ends came to 6 bases. Written as DNA, the CDR3 is TGTGCCAGCAGTTACTCCGGAGGCACTGAAGCTTTCTTT. Its translation is CASSYSGGTEAFF.

V is TRBV6-5 and J is TRBJ2-7; TRBD2 agrees at 10 bases. Germline V gives CDR1 MNHEY, CDR2 SVGAGI. The CDR3 runs to 15 residues. The J segment lost 4 bases and the V segment lost 5 bases, leaving 8 bases of the junction unmatched. CDR3 in amino acids: CASSGPASGSYEQYF. The CDR3, as DNA: TGTGCCAGCAGTGGCCCGGCTAGCGGGAGTTACGAGCAGTACTTC.

The CDR3 loop reads CASSYRDLRSGNTIYF. The CDR3 nucleotides are TGTGCCAGCAGTTACCGGGACTTGCGCTCTGGAAACACCATATATTTT. The chain uses TRBV6-5 and TRBJ1-3, with D perhaps matching TRBD1 (5 bases). V was shortened by 2 bases and J by 0 bases, with 11 bases between the two germline ends. CDR3 length: 16 amino acids. CDR1 is MNHEY and CDR2 is SVGAGI in the germline V gene.

This rearrangement joins TRBV5-6 to TRBJ2-1; 7 nucleotides align to TRBD1. The germline gives CDR1 SGHDT, CDR2 YYEEEE. The CDR3 has 17 residues. V lost 4 bases and J lost 6; bases outside the gene matches: 16. The CDR3 DNA reads as TGTGCCAGCAGCGCCCACGGGACAGCCAACTCCCGCAATGAGCAGTTCTTC. The encoded protein is CASSAHGTANSRNEQFF.